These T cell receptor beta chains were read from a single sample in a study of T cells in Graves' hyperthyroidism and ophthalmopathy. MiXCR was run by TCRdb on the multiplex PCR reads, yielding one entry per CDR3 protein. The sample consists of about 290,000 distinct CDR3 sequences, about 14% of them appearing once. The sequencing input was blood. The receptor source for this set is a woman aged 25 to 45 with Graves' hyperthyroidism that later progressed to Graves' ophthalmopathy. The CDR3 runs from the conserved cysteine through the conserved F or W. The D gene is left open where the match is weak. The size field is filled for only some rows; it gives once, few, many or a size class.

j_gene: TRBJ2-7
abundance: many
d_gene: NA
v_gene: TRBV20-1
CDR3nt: TGCAGTGCTACCACCTACGAGCAGTACTTC
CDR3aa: CSATTYEQYF

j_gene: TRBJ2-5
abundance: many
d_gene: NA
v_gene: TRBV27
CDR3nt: TGTGCCAGCAGTTTCGCCCCGAGGGAGACCCAGTACTTC
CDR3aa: CASSFAPRETQYF

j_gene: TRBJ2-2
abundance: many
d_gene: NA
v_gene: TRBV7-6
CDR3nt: TGTGCCAGCAGCCCAAGGCCGGACGGCACCGGGGAGCTGTTTTTT
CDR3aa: CASSPRPDGTGELFF

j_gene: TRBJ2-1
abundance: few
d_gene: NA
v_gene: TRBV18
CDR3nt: TGTGCCAGCTCACCACCATTTTCCTCCTACAATGAGCAGTTCTTC
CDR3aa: CASSPPFSSYNEQFF

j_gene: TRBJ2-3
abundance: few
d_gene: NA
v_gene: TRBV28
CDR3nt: TGTGCCAGCAGTACACTCCCCCGGGACCCGGACGATCGTACGCAGTATTTT
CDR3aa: CASSTLPRDPDDRTQYF

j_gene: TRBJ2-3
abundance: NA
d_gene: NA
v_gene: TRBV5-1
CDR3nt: TGCGCCAGCAGCACCGGGGCGCTAGGGGCAGATACGCAGTATTTT
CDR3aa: CASSTGALGADTQYF

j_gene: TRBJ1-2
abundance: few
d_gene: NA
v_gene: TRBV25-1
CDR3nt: TGTGCCAGCAGTGAATCAGGGTTGGGGAATGGCTACACCTTC
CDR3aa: CASSESGLGNGYTF

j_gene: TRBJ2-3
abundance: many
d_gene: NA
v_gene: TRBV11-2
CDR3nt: TGTGCCAGCAGCTTAGAGGGCACAGTTTCCACAGATACGCAGTATTTT
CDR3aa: CASSLEGTVSTDTQYF

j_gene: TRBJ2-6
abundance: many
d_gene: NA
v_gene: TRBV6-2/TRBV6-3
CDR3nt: TGTGCCAGCAGTTACCCGGGTTCTGGGGCCAACGTCCTGACTTTC
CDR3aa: CASSYPGSGANVLTF

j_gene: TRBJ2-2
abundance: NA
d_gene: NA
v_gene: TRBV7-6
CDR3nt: TGTGCCAGCGAGAACCCGAACACCGGGGAGCTGTTTTTT
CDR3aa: CASENPNTGELFF

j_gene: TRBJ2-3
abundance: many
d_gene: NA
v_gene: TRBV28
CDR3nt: TGTGCCAGCAGTTTAAGAGGGAAGGAGCTATGGACGGATACGCAGTATTTT
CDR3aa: CASSLRGKELWTDTQYF

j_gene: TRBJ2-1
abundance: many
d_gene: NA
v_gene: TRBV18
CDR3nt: TGTGCCAGCTCACCAGTAGGCCACGGGTCTGGCGAAGAGCAGTTCTTC
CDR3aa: CASSPVGHGSGEEQFF

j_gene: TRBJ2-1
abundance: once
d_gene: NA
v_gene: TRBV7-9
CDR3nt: TGTGCCAGCAGGATAGGGGGTTTCCTGGGCAATGAGCAGTTCTTC
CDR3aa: CASRIGGFLGNEQFF

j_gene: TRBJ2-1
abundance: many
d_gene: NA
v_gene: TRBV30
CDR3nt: TGTGCCTTTGCGGGTCCGCCTATCTACAATGAGCAGTTCTTC
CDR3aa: CAFAGPPIYNEQFF

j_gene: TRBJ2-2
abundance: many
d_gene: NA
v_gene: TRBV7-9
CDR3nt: TGTGCCAGCAGCTCGGAGCTCACCGGGGAGCTGTTTTTT
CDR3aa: CASSSELTGELFF

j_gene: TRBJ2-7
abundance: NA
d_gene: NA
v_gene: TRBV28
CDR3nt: TGTGCCAGCAGGCCTCCTCAATTAAGCGGGTACTCCTACGAGCAGTACTTC
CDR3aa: CASRPPQLSGYSYEQYF

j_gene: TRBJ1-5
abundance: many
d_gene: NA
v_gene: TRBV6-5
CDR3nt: TGTGCCAGCAGTTACAACACCGGGACAAACAATCAGCCCCAGCATTTT
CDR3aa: CASSYNTGTNNQPQHF

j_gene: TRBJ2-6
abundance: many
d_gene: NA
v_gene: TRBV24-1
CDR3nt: TGTGCCACCAGTGATCAGGGGTCGGGGGCCAACGTCCTGACTTTC
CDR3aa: CATSDQGSGANVLTF

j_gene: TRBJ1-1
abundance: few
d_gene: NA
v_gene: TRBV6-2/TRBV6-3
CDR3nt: TGTGCCAGCATGGCCTGGGCTAACACTGAAGCTTTCTTT
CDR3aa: CASMAWANTEAFF

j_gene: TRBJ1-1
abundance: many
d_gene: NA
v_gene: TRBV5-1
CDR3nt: TGCGCCAGCAGCCCGGACATTTTGGACACTGAAGCTTTCTTT
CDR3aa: CASSPDILDTEAFF

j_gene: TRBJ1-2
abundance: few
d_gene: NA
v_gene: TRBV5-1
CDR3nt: TGCGCCAGCAACTTGGGGGGCCTTGGCTACACCTTC
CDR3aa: CASNLGGLGYTF

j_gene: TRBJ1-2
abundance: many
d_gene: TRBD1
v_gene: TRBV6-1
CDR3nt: TGTGCCAGCAGTGAATTTGAGGGGGCGGATGGCTACACCTTC
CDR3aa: CASSEFEGADGYTF

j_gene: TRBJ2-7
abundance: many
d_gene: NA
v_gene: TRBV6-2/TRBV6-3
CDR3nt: TGTGCCAGCAGCTTTCCGGGCCCGGACGAGCAGTACTTC
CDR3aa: CASSFPGPDEQYF

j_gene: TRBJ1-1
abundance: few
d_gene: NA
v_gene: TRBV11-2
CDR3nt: TGTGCCAGCAGCTTACTAGGCGACAGTAACACTGAAGCTTTCTTT
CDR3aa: CASSLLGDSNTEAFF

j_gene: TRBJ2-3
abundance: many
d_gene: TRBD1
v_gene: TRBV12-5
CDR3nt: TGTGCTAGTGGTTTGGTACATTTTTGGGGACAGAGCACAGATACGCAGTATTTT
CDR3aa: CASGLVHFWGQSTDTQYF

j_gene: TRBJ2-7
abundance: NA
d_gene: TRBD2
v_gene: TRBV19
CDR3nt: TGTGCCAGTAGTAACCTAGCGGGACAGGAGCAGTACTTC
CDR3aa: CASSNLAGQEQYF

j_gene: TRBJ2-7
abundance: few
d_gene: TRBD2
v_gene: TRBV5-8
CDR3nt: TGTGCCAGCAGCTCGGGAGGCGGGACTAGCGGGAGTCTCTACGAGCAGTACTTC
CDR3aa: CASSSGGGTSGSLYEQYF

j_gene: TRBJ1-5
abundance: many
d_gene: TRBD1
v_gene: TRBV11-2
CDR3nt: TGTGCCAGCAGCGTCGGGACAGGGGTTGATCGGCCCCAGCATTTT
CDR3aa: CASSVGTGVDRPQHF

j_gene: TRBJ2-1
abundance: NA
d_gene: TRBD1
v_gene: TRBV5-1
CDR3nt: TGCGCCAGCAGCCTGCAGGACAGGGGAACAGATGAGCAGTTCTTC
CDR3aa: CASSLQDRGTDEQFF

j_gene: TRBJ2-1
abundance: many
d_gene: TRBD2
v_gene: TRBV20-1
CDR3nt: TGCAGTTCTAGGGGGACTAGCGGGGCGAACTACAATGAGCAGTTCTTC
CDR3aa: CSSRGTSGANYNEQFF

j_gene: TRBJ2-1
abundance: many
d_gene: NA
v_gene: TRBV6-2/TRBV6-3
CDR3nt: TGTGCCAGCAGTTACTCTTTCAGGACTCCTAGCGCCTACAATGAGCAGTTCTTC
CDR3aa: CASSYSFRTPSAYNEQFF

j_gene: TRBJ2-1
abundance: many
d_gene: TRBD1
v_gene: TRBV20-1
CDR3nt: TGCAGTGTCAAAACAGGGGTTAACCACAATGAGCAGTTCTTC
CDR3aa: CSVKTGVNHNEQFF

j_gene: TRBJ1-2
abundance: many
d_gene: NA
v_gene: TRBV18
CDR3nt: TGTGCCAGCTCACCAAACTCTAACTATGGCTACACCTTC
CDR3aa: CASSPNSNYGYTF

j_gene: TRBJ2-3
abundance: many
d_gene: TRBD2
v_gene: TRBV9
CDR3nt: TGTGCCAGCAGCGCTGACGCTAGCGGGATAGGAGATACGCAGTATTTT
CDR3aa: CASSADASGIGDTQYF

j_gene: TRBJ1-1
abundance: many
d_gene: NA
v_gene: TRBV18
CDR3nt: TGTGCCAGCTGCGAGGGAGCGATGAACACTGAAGCTTTCTTT
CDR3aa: CASCEGAMNTEAFF

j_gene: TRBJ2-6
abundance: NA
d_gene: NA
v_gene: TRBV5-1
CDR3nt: TGCGCCAGCAGCTTGGAGAGCTCTGGGGCCAACGTCCTGACTTTC
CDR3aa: CASSLESSGANVLTF

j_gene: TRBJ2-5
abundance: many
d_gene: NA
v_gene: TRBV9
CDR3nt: TGTGCCAGCAGCGGAGGGGGAGGCGGGGAGACCCAGTACTTC
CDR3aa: CASSGGGGGETQYF

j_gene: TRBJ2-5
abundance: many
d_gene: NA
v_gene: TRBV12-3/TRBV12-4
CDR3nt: TGTGCCAGCAGTTTCCGGGACGGAGAGACCCAGTACTTC
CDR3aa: CASSFRDGETQYF

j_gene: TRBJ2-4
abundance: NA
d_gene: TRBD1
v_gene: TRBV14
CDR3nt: TGTGCCAACAGCCGCAAACAGGGGATTGGAAACATTCAGTACTTC
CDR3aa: CANSRKQGIGNIQYF

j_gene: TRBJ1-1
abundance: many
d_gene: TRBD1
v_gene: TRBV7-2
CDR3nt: TGTGCCAGCAGCTCCGCGACAGGGTGGGTCACTGAAGCTTTCTTT
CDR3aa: CASSSATGWVTEAFF

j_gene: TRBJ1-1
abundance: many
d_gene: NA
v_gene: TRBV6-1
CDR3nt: TGTGCCAGCAGTAAAGTGGGTCAGGGCGTGGCTTTCTTT
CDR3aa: CASSKVGQGVAFF

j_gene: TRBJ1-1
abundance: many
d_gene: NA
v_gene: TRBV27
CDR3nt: TGTGCCAGCAGTTCCGGGACTATGAACACTGAAGCTTTCTTT
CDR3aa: CASSSGTMNTEAFF

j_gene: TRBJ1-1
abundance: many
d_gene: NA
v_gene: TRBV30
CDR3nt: TGTGCCTGGAGGGGGGGAAAAGCTTTCTTT
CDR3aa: CAWRGGKAFF

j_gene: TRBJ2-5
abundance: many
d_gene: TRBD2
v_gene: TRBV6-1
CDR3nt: TGTGCCAGCAGTCGGGACTATCGGGAGACCCAGTACTTC
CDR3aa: CASSRDYRETQYF

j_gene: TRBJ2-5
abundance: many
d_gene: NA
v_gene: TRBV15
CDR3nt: TGTGCCACCGGAGGGATCAACCAAGAGACCCAGTACTTC
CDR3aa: CATGGINQETQYF

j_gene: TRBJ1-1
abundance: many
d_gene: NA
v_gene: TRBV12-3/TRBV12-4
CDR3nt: TGTGCCAGCATGAACACTGAAGCTTTCTTT
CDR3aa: CASMNTEAFF

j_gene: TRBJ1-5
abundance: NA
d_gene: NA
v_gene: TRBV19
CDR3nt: TGTGCCACGACGGGGGGGCAGGGTTCTAACCAGCCCCAGCATTTT
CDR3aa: CATTGGQGSNQPQHF

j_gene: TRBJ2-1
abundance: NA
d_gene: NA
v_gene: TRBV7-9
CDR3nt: TGTGCCAGCAGCTTAAGGAGCGGCGCCGCATTTGGTGAGCAGTTCTTC
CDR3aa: CASSLRSGAAFGEQFF

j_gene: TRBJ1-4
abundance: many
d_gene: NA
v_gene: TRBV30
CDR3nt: TGTGCCTGGAGCGATGGGGGGAACGAAAAACTGTTTTTT
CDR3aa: CAWSDGGNEKLFF

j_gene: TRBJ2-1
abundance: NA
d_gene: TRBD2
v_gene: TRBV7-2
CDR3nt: TGTGCCAGCACCCGAGGTAGCGGGGCCAGCTATGGGCAGTTCTTC
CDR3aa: CASTRGSGASYGQFF

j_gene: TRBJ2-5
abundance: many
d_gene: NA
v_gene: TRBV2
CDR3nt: TGTGCCAGCATGTACGGAGAGACCCAGTACTTC
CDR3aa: CASMYGETQYF

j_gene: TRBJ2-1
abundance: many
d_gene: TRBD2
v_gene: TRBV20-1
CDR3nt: TGCAGTGCTAGAGCCGATTTAGCGGGCCTAAATGAGCAGTTCTTC
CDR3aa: CSARADLAGLNEQFF

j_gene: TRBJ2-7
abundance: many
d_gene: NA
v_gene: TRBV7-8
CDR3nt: TGTGCCAGCAGCTTCCGGGGAGAGGGGGAGCAGTACTTC
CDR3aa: CASSFRGEGEQYF

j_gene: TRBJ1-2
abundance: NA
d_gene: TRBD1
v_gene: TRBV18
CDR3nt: TGTGCCAGCTCGCAAGACAGGGCTGACTATGGCTACACCTTC
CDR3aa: CASSQDRADYGYTF